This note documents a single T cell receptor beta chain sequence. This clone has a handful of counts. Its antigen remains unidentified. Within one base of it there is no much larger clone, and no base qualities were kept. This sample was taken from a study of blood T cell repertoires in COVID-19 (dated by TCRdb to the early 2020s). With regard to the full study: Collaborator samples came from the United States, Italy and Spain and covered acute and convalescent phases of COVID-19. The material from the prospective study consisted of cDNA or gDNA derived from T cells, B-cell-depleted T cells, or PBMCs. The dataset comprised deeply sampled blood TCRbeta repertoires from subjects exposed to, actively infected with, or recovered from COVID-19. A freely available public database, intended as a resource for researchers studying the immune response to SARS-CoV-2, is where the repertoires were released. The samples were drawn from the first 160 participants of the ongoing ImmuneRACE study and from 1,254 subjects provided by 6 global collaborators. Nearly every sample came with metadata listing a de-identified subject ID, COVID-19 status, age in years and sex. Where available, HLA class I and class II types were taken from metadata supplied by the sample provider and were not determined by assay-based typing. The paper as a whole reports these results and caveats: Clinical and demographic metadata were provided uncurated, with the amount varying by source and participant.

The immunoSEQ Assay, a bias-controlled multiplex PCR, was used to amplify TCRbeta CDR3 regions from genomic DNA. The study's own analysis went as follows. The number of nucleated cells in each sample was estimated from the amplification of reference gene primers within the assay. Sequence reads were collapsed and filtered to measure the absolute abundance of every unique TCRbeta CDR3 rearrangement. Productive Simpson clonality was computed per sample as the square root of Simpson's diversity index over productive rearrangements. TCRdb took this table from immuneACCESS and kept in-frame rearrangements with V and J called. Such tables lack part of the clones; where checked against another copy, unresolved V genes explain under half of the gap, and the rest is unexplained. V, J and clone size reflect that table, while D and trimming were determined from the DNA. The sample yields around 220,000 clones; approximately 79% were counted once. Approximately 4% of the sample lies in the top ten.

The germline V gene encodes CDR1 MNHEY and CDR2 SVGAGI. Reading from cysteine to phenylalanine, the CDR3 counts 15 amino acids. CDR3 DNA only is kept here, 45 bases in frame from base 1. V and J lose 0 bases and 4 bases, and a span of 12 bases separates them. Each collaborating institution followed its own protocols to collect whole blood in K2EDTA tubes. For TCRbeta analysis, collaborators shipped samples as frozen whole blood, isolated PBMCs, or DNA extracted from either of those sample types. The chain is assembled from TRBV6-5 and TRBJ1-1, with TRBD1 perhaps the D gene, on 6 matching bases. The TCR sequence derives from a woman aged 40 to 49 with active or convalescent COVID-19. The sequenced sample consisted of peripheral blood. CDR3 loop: CASSYSRGAGTEAFF. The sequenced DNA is TGTGCCAGCAGTTACTCTCGGGGGGCAGGCACTGAAGCTTTCTTT.